The T cell receptor (beta chain) under discussion was sequenced for a study of blood T cells in healthy people across ages. It was with a sample-barcoded 5' primer and a J-beta primer mix that a second PCR of roughly 7 to 12 cycles was run. The template-switch adaptor, which had 12 random nucleotides, put a tag on each cDNA molecule. Via MiXCR, TCRdb re-called the 5' RACE reads, giving one row per CDR3 protein. The repertoire has 1.5 million to 2 million distinct CDR3 sequences, 35% to 50% of them found once; the top ten carry about 23%. Many counts were recorded for this clonotype. Per germline, CDR1 SGHTA and CDR2 FQGNSA. J gave up 6 bases and V 3 bases, and 7 bases lay outside the gene matches. The CDR3 runs 15 residues.

The sequenced material came from blood. The rearrangement links TRBV7-2 to TRBJ2-7, with TRBD2 identical over 11 bases. The TCR was taken from a human donor in good health. Here the CDR3 DNA reads TGTGCCAGCAGCTTTAGCGGGGGGGTTCAAGGCGAGCAGTACTTC. Translation: CASSFSGGVQGEQYF.